This T cell receptor beta chain was obtained from a study of shared clonotypes between healthy human individuals. In the naive CD8 group, cells lacked CD45RO and were positively selected for CCR7, so terminally differentiated effector memory CD45RA+ cells were left out. Assay: immunoSEQ multiplex PCR; the TCRdb copy retains only in-frame clones and omits some. The sample consists of some 2 million clones, roughly 94% of them appearing once. Per the germline V gene, CDR1 is SGHAT and CDR2 is FQNNGV. The junction had 14 bases not matched to a gene; V was cut back by 3 bases and J by 6 bases. The CDR3 loop spans 17 amino acids.

Material for sequencing was naive CD8+ T cells sorted from blood. The clonotype was recovered from a man aged 18 to 30 in good health. The chain recombines TRBV11-2 with TRBJ2-1; 7 bases agree with TRBD1. The CDR3 is CASSLSTGVGWGNEQFF. As DNA, the CDR3 is TGTGCCAGCAGCTTGTCCACAGGGGTGGGGTGGGGCAATGAGCAGTTCTTC.